This record covers a single TCR beta chain. This entry comes from a study of control samples from healthy donors and cancer patients. Data came from immunoSEQ multiplex PCR; TCRdb stores just in-frame clones and leaves some out. Among approximately 17,000 clones, approximately 91% were seen once, and the ten largest hold 25% to 40%. The V segment lost 0 bases and the J segment 4 bases; nucleotides outside the gene matches: 10. From germline, CDR1 is SQVTM and CDR2 ANQGSEA. This CDR3 has 16 amino acids. V is TRBV29-1 and J is TRBJ1-1; TRBD1 matches 8 bases. The sample taken for sequencing was PBMCs. The receptor was isolated from a man in his sixties with head and neck cancer. CDR3 residues: CSVEDLMGTGPTEAFF. CDR3 nucleotide sequence: TGCAGCGTTGAAGATCTTATGGGGACAGGCCCCACTGAAGCTTTCTTT.